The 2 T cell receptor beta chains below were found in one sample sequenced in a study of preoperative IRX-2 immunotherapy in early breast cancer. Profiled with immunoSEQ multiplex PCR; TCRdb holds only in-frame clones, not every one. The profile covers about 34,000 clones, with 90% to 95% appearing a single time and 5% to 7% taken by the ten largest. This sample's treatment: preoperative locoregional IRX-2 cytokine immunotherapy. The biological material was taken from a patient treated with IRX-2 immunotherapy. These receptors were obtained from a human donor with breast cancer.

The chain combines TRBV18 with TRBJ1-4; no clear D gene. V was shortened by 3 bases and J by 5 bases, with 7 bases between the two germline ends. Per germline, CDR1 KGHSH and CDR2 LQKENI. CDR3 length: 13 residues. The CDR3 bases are TGTGCCAGCTCACCGGTTGAAAATGAAAAACTGTTTTTT. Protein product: CASSPVENEKLFF.

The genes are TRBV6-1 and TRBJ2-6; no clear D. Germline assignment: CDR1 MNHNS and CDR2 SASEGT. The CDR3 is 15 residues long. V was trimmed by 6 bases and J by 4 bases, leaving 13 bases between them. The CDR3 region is CASSPWGFGANVLTF. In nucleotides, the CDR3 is TGTGCCAGCAGCCCTTGGGGTTTCGGGGCCAACGTCCTGACTTTC.